The clone carrying this TCR beta chain was detected only once. This record comes from a study of blood T cell repertoires in COVID-19. There are 14 residues in the CDR3. Germline V gene data show CDR1 as LNHDA and CDR2 as SQIVND (reference sequence). Trimming cost V 5 bases and J 5 bases; bases outside gene matches: 6. The method was immunoSEQ multiplex PCR; TCRdb's version includes in-frame clones alone and lacks a portion of them. This sample carries hundreds of thousands of clones, about 89% of them seen once, and the ten largest clones take about 9.5%. The V call is TRBV19, the J call TRBJ2-5, with TRBD1 matching over 9 bases. Sequencing was done on a sample of PBMCs or T cells enriched from blood (not recorded which). The receptor's source is a woman aged 40 to 50 who had recovered from COVID-19. As DNA, the CDR3 is TGTGCCAGTAGTCCATCGACAGGGGGTGAGACCCAGTACTTC. Translation: CASSPSTGGETQYF.